The rows below give T cell receptor beta chains drawn from one sample of a study of identical twins' blood T cells. TCRdb redid the calling of the 5' RACE reads with MiXCR, one entry per CDR3 protein. The sample shows around 380,000 distinct CDR3 sequences, about 28% of them seen only once. Sequencing was carried out using PBMCs. These receptors were collected from a woman between 18 and 50 years old in good health. The CDR3 runs from the conserved cysteine through the conserved F or W. A D gene is named only where the DNA matches it firmly. Some rows have no size entry. The others give once, few or many, or a class for an expanded clone.

>TRBJ1-6|.|.|TRBV2
TGTGCCAGCCAGTCTTGGGGCTTATCGACACCCCTCCACTTT
CASQSWGLSTPLHF
>TRBJ2-5|TRBD1|.|TRBV29-1
TGCAGCGTTGACACAGGGGACGGGGAGACCCAGTACTTC
CSVDTGDGETQYF
>TRBJ1-4|.|few|TRBV7-9
TGTGCCAGCAGCTTGCAGGGCGAGATCAAAAAACTGTTTTTT
CASSLQGEIKKLFF
>TRBJ1-4|TRBD1|.|TRBV20-1
TGCAGTGTGGGACAGGGTGTATCTAATGAAAAACTGTTTTTT
CSVGQGVSNEKLFF
>TRBJ1-1|.|.|TRBV5-1
TGCGCCAACAGCTTCGCCGGGACGGCTGAAGCTTTCTTT
CANSFAGTAEAFF
>TRBJ1-1|.|.|TRBV11-3
TGTGCCAGCAGCTATGGAACAGGGAACACTGAAGCTTTCTTT
CASSYGTGNTEAFF
>TRBJ2-1|.|.|TRBV20-1
TGCAGTGCTAGCCCGCGGGGGCAGGGCTCTGAGCAGTTCTTC
CSASPRGQGSEQFF
>TRBJ1-4|TRBD1|.|TRBV2
TGTGTCAGCAGAGGGACAGGGGTATTTGAAAAACTGTTTTTT
CVSRGTGVFEKLFF
>TRBJ1-2|.|few|TRBV30
TGTGCCTGGAGTGTACGGAGCTATGGCTACACCTTC
CAWSVRSYGYTF
>TRBJ2-4|.|.|TRBV5-1
TGCGCCAGCATCTTGGGGGATTCGGACATTCAGTACTTC
CASILGDSDIQYF
>TRBJ1-3|.|.|TRBV6-6
TGTGCCAGCAGTTACGGGGGACGCGATAGCTCTGGAAACACCATATATTTT
CASSYGGRDSSGNTIYF
>TRBJ2-3|TRBD2|.|TRBV20-1
TGCAGTGCTCAAGCCAAGCGGGGCTACACAGATACGCAGTATTTT
CSAQAKRGYTDTQYF
>TRBJ1-5|.|.|TRBV5-1
TGCGCCGGCAGCTTGGCCGGACGCAATCAGCCACAGCATTTT
CAGSLAGRNQPQHF
>TRBJ2-1|.|few|TRBV2
TGTGCCAGCAGTGAAGGTGGGACTGAGTACAATGAGCAGTTCTTC
CASSEGGTEYNEQFF
>TRBJ1-1|.|.|TRBV7-9
TGTGCCAGCAGCTTAGGGTCCGGGGGGAAGACTGAAGCTTTCTTT
CASSLGSGGKTEAFF
>TRBJ1-5|.|.|TRBV15
TGTGTCACCAGCAGGAACACGGTTAGCAATCAGCCCCAGCATTTT
CVTSRNTVSNQPQHF
>TRBJ2-3|TRBD2|.|TRBV20-1
TGCAGTGCTAGTATTTTAGCGGGGACGGGGGGCGACACAGATACGCAGTATTTT
CSASILAGTGGDTDTQYF
>TRBJ1-1|.|few|TRBV7-2
TGTGCCAGCAGCTTAGTGGGGTTAGGGATGATGAACACTGAAGCTTTCTTT
CASSLVGLGMMNTEAFF
>TRBJ2-1|TRBD2|.|TRBV5-1
TGCGCCAGCACCTCAATGGGGACTAGCGGCAATGAGCAGTTCTTC
CASTSMGTSGNEQFF
>TRBJ1-1|TRBD1|few|TRBV7-3
TGTGCCAGCAGCTTACAGGGGGGTATGAACACTGAAGCTTTCTTT
CASSLQGGMNTEAFF
>TRBJ1-1|.|many|TRBV5-1
TGCGCCAGCAGCTTGTTGACCCTGAACACTGAAGCTTTCTTT
CASSLLTLNTEAFF
>TRBJ2-7|.|.|TRBV12-3/TRBV12-4
TGTGCCAGCAGGCTTTCCATCTACGAGCAGTACTTC
CASRLSIYEQYF
>TRBJ2-3|TRBD2|many|TRBV5-1
TGCGCCAGCAGCCTGTACGTGGCGGGAGGATCCACAGATACGCAGTATTTT
CASSLYVAGGSTDTQYF
>TRBJ1-5|TRBD1|few|TRBV2
TGTGCCAGCCGGGACAGGGCCCTTGGGAGCAATCAGCCCCAGCATTTT
CASRDRALGSNQPQHF
>TRBJ1-1|TRBD1|.|TRBV19
TGTGCCAGTAGTATCGGGGACAGGGGAGTTGAAGCTTTCTTT
CASSIGDRGVEAFF
>TRBJ1-2|TRBD1|few|TRBV9
TGTGCCAGCAGCCCCGAGACAGGGAATGGCTACACCTTC
CASSPETGNGYTF